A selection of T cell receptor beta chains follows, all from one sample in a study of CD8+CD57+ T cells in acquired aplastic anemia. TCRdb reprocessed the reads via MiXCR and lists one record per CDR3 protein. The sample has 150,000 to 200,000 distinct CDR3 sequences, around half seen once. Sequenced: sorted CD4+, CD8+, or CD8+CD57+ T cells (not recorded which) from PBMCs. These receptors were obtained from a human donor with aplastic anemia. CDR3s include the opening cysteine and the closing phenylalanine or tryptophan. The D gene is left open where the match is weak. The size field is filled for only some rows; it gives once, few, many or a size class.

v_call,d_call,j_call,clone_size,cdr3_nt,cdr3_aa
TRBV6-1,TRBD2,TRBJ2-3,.,TGTGCCATCAATAGCGGGAGATCGGATACGCAGTATTTT,CAINSGRSDTQYF
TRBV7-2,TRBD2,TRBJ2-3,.,TGTGCCAGCAGCTTAGCCGGGACTAGCGTTTACAATGAGCAGTATTTT,CASSLAGTSVYNEQYF
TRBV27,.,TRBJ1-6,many,TGTGCCAGCAGGGAGTCTAGCTCCTATAATTCACCCCTCCACTTT,CASRESSSYNSPLHF
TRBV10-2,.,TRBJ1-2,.,TGCGCCAGCAGAATCGACTTAGTTATGAGCTACACCTTC,CASRIDLVMSYTF
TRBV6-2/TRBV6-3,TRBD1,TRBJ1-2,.,TGTGCCAGCAGTTACGGGCAGGGGGGGGCCTATGGCTACACCTTC,CASSYGQGGAYGYTF
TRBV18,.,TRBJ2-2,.,TGTGCCAGCTCACCGTACAGGGCCGTGAACACCGGGGAGCTGTTTTTT,CASSPYRAVNTGELFF
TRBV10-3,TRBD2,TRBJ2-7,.,TGTGCCATCAGTTCCGGGACTACAACCTACGAGCAGTACTTC,CAISSGTTTYEQYF
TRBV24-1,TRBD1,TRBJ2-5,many,TGTGCCACCAGTGACCCAGGACAGGGAGAGACCCAGTACTTC,CATSDPGQGETQYF
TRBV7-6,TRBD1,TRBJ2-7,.,TGTGCCAGCAGCGTAATGGAGGGACAGGGCTACGAGCAGTACTTC,CASSVMEGQGYEQYF
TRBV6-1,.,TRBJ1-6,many,TGTGCCAGCTCCTTGGTTAATTCACCCCTCCACTTT,CASSLVNSPLHF
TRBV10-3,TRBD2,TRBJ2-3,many,TGTGCCATCAGTGAGGGGGCTAGCGGGGCTTACACAGATACGCAGTATTTT,CAISEGASGAYTDTQYF
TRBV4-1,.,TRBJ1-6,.,TGCGCCAGCAGACAGGCTAATAATTCACCCCTCCACTTT,CASRQANNSPLHF
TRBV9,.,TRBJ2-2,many,TGTGCCAGCAGCGTACGTCCTGGGACGAGGACCGGGGAGCTGTTTTTT,CASSVRPGTRTGELFF
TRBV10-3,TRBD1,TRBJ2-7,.,TGTGCCACCAGTGATTGGACAGGGGGCGAGCAGTACTTC,CATSDWTGGEQYF
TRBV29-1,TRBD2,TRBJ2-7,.,TGCAGCGTTGGGGAGCGGGAGAGTCTGGGATCCTACGAGCAGTACTTC,CSVGERESLGSYEQYF
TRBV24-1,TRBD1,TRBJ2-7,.,TGTGCCTCCCGGGGACAGGGGATCCACGAGCAGTACTTC,CASRGQGIHEQYF
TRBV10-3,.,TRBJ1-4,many,TGTGCCATCAGTGAAAACATTGCAACTAATGAAAAACTGTTTTTT,CAISENIATNEKLFF